Sequencing of this T cell receptor beta chain was carried out in a study of technical replicates of blood from a few donors. V lost 4 bases to trimming and J lost 7 bases; unmatched junction nucleotides: 3. This CDR3 is 15 amino acids long. The germline CDR1 and CDR2 sequences are PRHDT and FYEKMQ (reference sequence). Clones were read by immunoSEQ multiplex PCR, and TCRdb kept only the in-frame ones, dropping some. The sample carries tens of thousands of clones, around 90% recorded once. The sequencing sample was made of T cells isolated from PBMCs. This receptor was identified in a human donor in good health. J is TRBJ2-1 and V is TRBV13; 14 bases line up with TRBD2. CDR3 sequence: CASSSGLAGVNEQFF. The CDR3 DNA is TGTGCCAGCAGCTCGGGACTAGCGGGAGTTAATGAGCAGTTCTTC.